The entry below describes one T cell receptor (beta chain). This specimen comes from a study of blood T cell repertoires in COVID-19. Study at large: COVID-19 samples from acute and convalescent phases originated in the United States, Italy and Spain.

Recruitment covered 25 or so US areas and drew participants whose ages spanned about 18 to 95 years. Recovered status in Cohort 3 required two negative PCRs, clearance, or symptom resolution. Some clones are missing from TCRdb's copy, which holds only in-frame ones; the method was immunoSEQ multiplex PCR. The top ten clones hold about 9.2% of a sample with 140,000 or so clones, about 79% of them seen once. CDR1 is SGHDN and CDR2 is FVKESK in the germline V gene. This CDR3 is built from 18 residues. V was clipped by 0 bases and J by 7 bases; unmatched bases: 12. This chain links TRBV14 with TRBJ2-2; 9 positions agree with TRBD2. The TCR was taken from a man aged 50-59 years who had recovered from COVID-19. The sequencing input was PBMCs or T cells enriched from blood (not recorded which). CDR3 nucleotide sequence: TGTGCCAGCAGCCAAGAAGGAGTGCTAGCGGGGTCGATCGGGGAGCTGTTTTTT. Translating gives CASSQEGVLAGSIGELFF.